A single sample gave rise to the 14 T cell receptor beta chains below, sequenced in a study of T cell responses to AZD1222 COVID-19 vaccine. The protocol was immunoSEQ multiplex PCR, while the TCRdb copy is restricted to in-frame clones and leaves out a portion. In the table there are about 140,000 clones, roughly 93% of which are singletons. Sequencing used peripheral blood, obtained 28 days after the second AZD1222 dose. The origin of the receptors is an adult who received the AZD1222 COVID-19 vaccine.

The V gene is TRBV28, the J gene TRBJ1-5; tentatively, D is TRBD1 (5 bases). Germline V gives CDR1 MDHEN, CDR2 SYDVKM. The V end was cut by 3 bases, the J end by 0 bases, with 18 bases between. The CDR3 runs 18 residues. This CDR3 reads CASSFWGIPPYSNQPQHF. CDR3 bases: TGTGCCAGCAGTTTTTGGGGGATCCCCCCTTATAGCAATCAGCCCCAGCATTTT.

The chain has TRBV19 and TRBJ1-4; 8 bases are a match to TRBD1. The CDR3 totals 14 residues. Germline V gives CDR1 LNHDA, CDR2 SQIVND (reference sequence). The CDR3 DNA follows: TGTGCAGGCAATCAGGGGGCTATTTGGGAAAAACTGTTTTTT. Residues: CAGNQGAIWEKLFF.

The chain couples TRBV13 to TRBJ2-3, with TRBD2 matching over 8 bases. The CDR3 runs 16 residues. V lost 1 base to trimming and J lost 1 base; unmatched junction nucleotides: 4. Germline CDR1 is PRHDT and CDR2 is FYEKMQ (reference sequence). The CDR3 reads CASSLAGGPGTDTQYF. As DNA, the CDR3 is TGTGCCAGCAGCTTAGCGGGGGGGCCCGGCACAGATACGCAGTATTTT.

The CDR3 sequence: CASSPGQGGHGYTF. Here the CDR3 DNA reads TGTGCCAGCAGCCCGGGACAGGGGGGTCATGGCTACACCTTC. V is TRBV3-1 (or the pseudogene TRBV3-2) and J is TRBJ1-2; 11 bases fit TRBD1. V shed 4 bases, J shed 6 bases, and the junction held 4 bases outside the gene matches. CDR3 length: 14 amino acids. CDR1 is LGHDT, CDR2 YNNKEL, per germline (reference sequence).

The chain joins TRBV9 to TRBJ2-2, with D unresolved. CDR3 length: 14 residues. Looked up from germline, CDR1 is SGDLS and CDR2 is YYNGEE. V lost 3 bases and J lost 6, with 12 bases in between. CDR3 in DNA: TGTGCCAGCAGCGGAACCGATGGAGCCGGGGAGCTGTTTTTT. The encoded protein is CASSGTDGAGELFF.

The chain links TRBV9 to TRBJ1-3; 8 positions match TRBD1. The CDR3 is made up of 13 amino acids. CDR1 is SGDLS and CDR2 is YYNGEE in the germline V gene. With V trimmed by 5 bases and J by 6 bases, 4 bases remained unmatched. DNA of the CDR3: TGTGCCAGCAGAGGACAGGGAAAAAACACCATATATTTT. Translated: CASRGQGKNTIYF.

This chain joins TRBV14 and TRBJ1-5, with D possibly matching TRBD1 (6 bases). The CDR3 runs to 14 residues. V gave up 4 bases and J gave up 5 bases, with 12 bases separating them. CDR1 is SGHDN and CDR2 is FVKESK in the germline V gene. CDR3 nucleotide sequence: TGTGCCAGCAGCCGTAGGGGGGTAGATCAGCCCCAGCATTTT. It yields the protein CASSRRGVDQPQHF. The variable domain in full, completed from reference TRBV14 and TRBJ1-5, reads EAGVTQFPSHSVIEKGQTVTLRCDPISGHDNLYWYRRVMGKEIKFLLHFVKESKQDESGMPNNRFLAERTGGTYSTLKVQPAELEDSGVYFCASSRRGVDQPQHFGDGTRLSIL.

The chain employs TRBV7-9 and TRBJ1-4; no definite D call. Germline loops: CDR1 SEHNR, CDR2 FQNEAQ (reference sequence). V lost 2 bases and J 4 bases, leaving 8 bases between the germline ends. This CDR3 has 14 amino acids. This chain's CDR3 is CASSLNGLNEKLFF. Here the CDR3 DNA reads TGTGCCAGCAGCTTAAACGGACTTAATGAAAAACTGTTTTTT.

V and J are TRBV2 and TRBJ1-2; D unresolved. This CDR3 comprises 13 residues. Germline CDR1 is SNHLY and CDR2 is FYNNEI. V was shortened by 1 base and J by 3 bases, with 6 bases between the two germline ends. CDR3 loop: CASSEEQYYGYTF. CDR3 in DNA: TGTGCCAGCAGTGAAGAACAGTACTATGGCTACACCTTC.

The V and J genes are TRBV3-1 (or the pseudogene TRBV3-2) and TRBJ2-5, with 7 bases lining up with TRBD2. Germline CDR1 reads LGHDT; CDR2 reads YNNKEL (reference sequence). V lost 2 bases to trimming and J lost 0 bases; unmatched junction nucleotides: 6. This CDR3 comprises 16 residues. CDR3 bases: TGTGCCAGCAGCCAAAGTCTAGCGGCGTACCAAGAGACCCAGTACTTC. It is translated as CASSQSLAAYQETQYF.

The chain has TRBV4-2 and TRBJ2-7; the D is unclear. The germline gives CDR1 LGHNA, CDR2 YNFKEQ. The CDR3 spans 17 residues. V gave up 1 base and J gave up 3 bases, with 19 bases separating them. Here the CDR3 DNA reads TGTGCCAGCAGCCAAGCCCCATCCTTAAATAAGGGCTACGAGCAGTACTTC. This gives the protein CASSQAPSLNKGYEQYF.

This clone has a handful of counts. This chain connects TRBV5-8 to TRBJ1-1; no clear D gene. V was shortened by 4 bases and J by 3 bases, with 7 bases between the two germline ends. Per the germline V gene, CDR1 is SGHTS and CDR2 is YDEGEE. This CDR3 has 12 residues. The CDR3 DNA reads TGTGCCAGCAGCATAGTATACACTGAAGCTTTCTTT. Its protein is CASSIVYTEAFF.

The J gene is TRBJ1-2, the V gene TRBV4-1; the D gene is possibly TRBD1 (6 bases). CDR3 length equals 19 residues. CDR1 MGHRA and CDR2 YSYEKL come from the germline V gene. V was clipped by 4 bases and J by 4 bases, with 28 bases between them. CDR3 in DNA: TGCGCCAGCAGCCCGCCTGGCCTGTTCCCGGGGGGCGGGATCTATGGCTACACCTTC. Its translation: CASSPPGLFPGGGIYGYTF.

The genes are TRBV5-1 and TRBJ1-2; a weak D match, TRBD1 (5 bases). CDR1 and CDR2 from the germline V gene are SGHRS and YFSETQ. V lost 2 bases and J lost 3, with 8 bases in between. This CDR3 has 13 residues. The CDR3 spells CASSFSGDYGYTF. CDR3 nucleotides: TGCGCCAGCAGCTTTTCGGGGGACTATGGCTACACCTTC.